This passage covers 25 T cell receptor beta chains from one sample sequenced in a study of shared clonotypes between healthy human individuals. Data came from immunoSEQ multiplex PCR; TCRdb stores just in-frame clones and leaves some out. This table has about 980,000 clones, less than 85% appearing once. Material: memory CD4+ T cells sorted from blood. Sample subset: CD45RA-negative fraction. Every receptor here comes from a man younger than 35 in good health.

V gene TRBV6-1 combines with J gene TRBJ2-5, with D hard to call. The CDR3 runs 16 residues. With 2 bases removed from V and 6 bases from J, the gap between germline ends came to 19 bases. CDR1 MNHNS and CDR2 SASEGT come from the germline V gene. CDR3: CASSELVVGPKQTQYF. Written as DNA, the CDR3 is TGTGCCAGCAGTGAACTCGTAGTCGGACCGAAGCAGACCCAGTACTTC.

This clone was seen a handful of times. The chain carries TRBV13 and TRBJ2-3; TRBD2 aligns across 8 bases. With V trimmed by 1 base and J by 6 bases, 6 bases remained unmatched. From germline, CDR1 is PRHDT and CDR2 FYEKMQ (reference sequence). The CDR3 is 15 residues long. CDR3 loop: CASSLAAGASDTQYF. Here the CDR3 DNA reads TGTGCCAGCAGCTTAGCAGCGGGAGCTTCTGATACGCAGTATTTT.

CDR3 sequence: CSVEGQGANYGYTF. DNA for the CDR3: TGCAGCGTTGAGGGACAGGGGGCTAACTATGGCTACACCTTC. The chain recombines TRBV29-1 with TRBJ1-2, with TRBD1 matching 11 bases. The ends lost 3 bases at V and 0 bases at J; junction bases unmatched: 0. The germline V gene has CDR1 SQVTM and CDR2 ANQGSEA. The CDR3 has 14 amino acids.

The chain couples TRBV7-8 to TRBJ2-2; D is perhaps TRBD1 (6 bases). This CDR3 region has 16 residues. The ends were cut back, 5 bases at V and 2 bases at J, with 15 bases in the middle. CDR1 and CDR2 from the germline V gene are SGHVS and FQNEAQ. CDR3 DNA sequence: TGTGCCAGCAGCCCAGGGGCAGGATTTAACACCGGGGAGCTGTTTTTT. Protein product: CASSPGAGFNTGELFF.

The table lists this clone with a few counts. The CDR3 protein is CASSLANGGSSGTDTQYF. The CDR3, as DNA: TGCGCCAGCAGCTTGGCCAATGGCGGGAGTTCGGGCACAGATACGCAGTATTTT. The chain has TRBV5-1 and TRBJ2-3, with 7 bases identical to TRBD2. V shed 0 bases, J shed 1 base, and the junction held 11 bases outside the gene matches. Looked up from germline, CDR1 is SGHRS and CDR2 is YFSETQ. CDR3 length: 18 residues.

This clone has a handful of counts. CDR3 sequence: CASSVGGQNIQYF. The DNA of the CDR3 is TGTGCCAGCAGCGTTGGGGGGCAAAACATTCAGTACTTC. The chain has TRBV28 and TRBJ2-4; D might be TRBD1 or TRBD2, each matching 6 bases. The CDR3 is made up of 13 amino acids. Germline CDR1 MDHEN, CDR2 SYDVKM. V dropped 6 bases and J dropped 5 bases, with 11 bases sitting between them.

A note on this clone: Different DNA sequences within this sample yield the same CDR3. This sequence joins TRBV28 and TRBJ1-5, with D unresolved. The length of the CDR3 is 12 residues. The V end was cut by 1 base, the J end by 6 bases, with 4 bases between. CDR1 is MDHEN, CDR2 SYDVKM, per germline. This CDR3 is CASSLLGQPQHF. CDR3 nucleotide sequence: TGTGCCAGCAGTTTATTGGGTCAGCCCCAGCATTTT. The full variable domain, in which reference TRBV28 and TRBJ1-5 provide the parts outside the CDR3, is DVKVTQSSRYLVKRTGEKVFLECVQDMDHENMFWYRQDPGLGLRLIYFSYDVKMKEKGDIPEGYSVSREKKERFSLILESASTNQTSMYLCASSLLGQPQHFGDGTRLSIL.

V gene TRBV5-6 combines with J gene TRBJ2-7; maybe TRBD1 (5 bases). Trimming shortened V by 2 bases and J by 2 bases, and 14 bases separated the two germline ends. The CDR3 totals 15 residues. Germline V gives CDR1 SGHDT, CDR2 YYEEEE. CDR3 DNA sequence: TGTGCCAGCAGCTTAATTTTCGACAGCCCCTACGAGCAGTACTTC. Translated, it gives CASSLIFDSPYEQYF.

This clone has a handful of counts. J is TRBJ1-1 and V is TRBV2; TRBD1 agrees at 7 bases. V trimming: 6 bases; J trimming: 3 bases; junction bases outside the gene matches: 10. Germline V gene sequence: CDR1 SNHLY, CDR2 FYNNEI. CDR3 length: 15 residues. DNA for the CDR3: TGTGCCAGCAGGACAGGGAGAGGGACGTACACTGAAGCTTTCTTT. Translation gives CASRTGRGTYTEAFF.

This clone was found a few times. J is TRBJ2-2 and V is TRBV30; TRBD2 matches at 7 bases. Germline loops: CDR1 GTSNPN, CDR2 SVGIG (reference sequence). With 2 bases clipped from V and 5 bases from J, the junction kept 5 bases outside the gene matches. There are 14 residues in the CDR3. This CDR3 reads CAWSHGGWTGELFF. For the CDR3, the DNA is TGTGCCTGGAGTCACGGGGGGTGGACCGGGGAGCTGTTTTTT.

V and J are TRBV2 and TRBJ2-2; D might be TRBD2 (5 bases). This CDR3 contains 12 residues. The germline V gene has CDR1 SNHLY and CDR2 FYNNEI. V lost 8 bases to trimming and J lost 3 bases, with 7 bases between them. The CDR3 protein is CASLSDTGELFF. The CDR3 DNA follows: TGTGCCAGCCTTAGCGACACCGGGGAGCTGTTTTTT.

The chain recombines TRBV6-1 with TRBJ1-5; maybe TRBD1 (5 bases). V was clipped by 3 bases and J by 5 bases, with 8 bases between them. This CDR3 region has 13 residues. The germline V gene has CDR1 MNHNS and CDR2 SASEGT. The CDR3 DNA reads as TGTGCCAGCAGTGATACCAGGGATCAGCCCCAGCATTTT. This sequence encodes CASSDTRDQPQHF.

V usage is TRBV5-1 and J usage is TRBJ1-3, with 10 nucleotides matching TRBD1. V was clipped by 4 bases and J by 2 bases; unmatched bases: 6. CDR3 size: 16 residues. The V gene's germline CDR1 is SGHRS and CDR2 YFSETQ. For the CDR3, the DNA is TGCGCCAGCAGCCAGGACAGGGGGAATACTGGAAACACCATATATTTT. Translation: CASSQDRGNTGNTIYF.

On this clone itself: A read error may be the cause here, since a much bigger clone is one base away. The sample contains more than one DNA sequence encoding this CDR3. The chain has TRBV2 and TRBJ1-1; D perhaps matches TRBD1 (6 bases). The CDR3 sequence is 13 residues long. Germline V gene sequence: CDR1 SNHLY, CDR2 FYNNEI. The V gene lost 6 bases and the J gene lost 1 base, with 9 bases spanning the gap. CDR3 in amino acids: CASSLTGNTEAFF. The CDR3 DNA is TGTGCCAGCAGCCTGACAGGGAACACTGAAGCTTTCTTT.

A single count supports this clone. The V call is TRBV5-6, the J call TRBJ2-2; TRBD2 matches 8 bases. J lost 4 bases, V lost 3 bases, and 11 bases had no gene match. This CDR3 spans 17 amino acids. Looked up from germline, CDR1 is SGHDT and CDR2 is YYEEEE. The CDR3 region has the DNA TGTGCCAGCAGCTCACGCCTGACGGGAGGGCCCACCGGGGAGCTGTTTTTT. Translating it yields CASSSRLTGGPTGELFF.

The chain recombines TRBV19 with TRBJ2-4; D is possibly TRBD2 (5 bases). The V gene lost 3 bases and the J gene lost 9 bases, with 15 bases spanning the gap. This CDR3 is 14 amino acids long. The germline V gene has CDR1 LNHDA and CDR2 SQIVND (reference sequence). CDR3 in amino acids: CASSIQTGNSIQYF. CDR3 nucleotides: TGTGCCAGTAGTATCCAAACCGGGAATAGCATTCAGTACTTC.

V gene TRBV4-2 combines with J gene TRBJ2-5, with unresolved D. The V end was cut by 3 bases, the J end by 0 bases, with 8 bases between. Per germline, CDR1 LGHNA and CDR2 YNFKEQ. This CDR3 has 14 amino acids. The CDR3 region is CASSQQGYQETQYF. The DNA of the CDR3 is TGTGCCAGCAGCCAGCAAGGTTACCAAGAGACCCAGTACTTC.

This chain joins TRBV5-1 and TRBJ2-7; D ambiguous. Germline values: CDR1 SGHRS, CDR2 YFSETQ. Trimming removed 1 base at V and 8 bases at J, with 13 bases between. There are 13 residues in the CDR3. This chain's CDR3 is CASSLPPSMKQYF. As DNA, the CDR3 is TGCGCCAGCAGCTTGCCCCCGTCGATGAAGCAGTACTTC. The whole variable domain, filled in from reference TRBV5-1 and TRBJ2-7, reads KAGVTQTPRYLIKTRGQQVTLSCSPISGHRSVSWYQQTPGQGLQFLFEYFSETQRNKGNFPGRFSGRQFSNSRSEMNVSTLELGDSALYLCASSLPPSMKQYFGPGTRLTVT.

The chain couples TRBV5-1 to TRBJ1-3; 7 bases align to TRBD1. V gave up 4 bases and J gave up 2 bases; unmatched junction bases: 9. The germline gives CDR1 SGHRS, CDR2 YFSETQ. This CDR3 spans 16 amino acids. This CDR3 reads CASSTTGTEAGNTIYF. CDR3 nucleotides: TGCGCCAGCAGCACAACCGGGACAGAGGCTGGAAACACCATATATTTT. Supplemented by reference TRBV5-1 and TRBJ1-3, the full variable domain reads KAGVTQTPRYLIKTRGQQVTLSCSPISGHRSVSWYQQTPGQGLQFLFEYFSETQRNKGNFPGRFSGRQFSNSRSEMNVSTLELGDSALYLCASSTTGTEAGNTIYFGEGSWLTVV.

This clone was counted a few times. Here the CDR3 reads CASSDPSRGSKNIQYF. The CDR3 DNA reads TGTGCCAGCAGTGACCCCAGTCGGGGATCCAAAAACATTCAGTACTTC. This sequence joins TRBV6-1 and TRBJ2-4; D is perhaps TRBD2 (5 bases). V was shortened by 3 bases and J by 2 bases, with 14 bases between the two germline ends. The V gene's germline CDR1 is MNHNS and CDR2 SASEGT. The CDR3 loop spans 16 amino acids.

The rearrangement uses TRBV28 and TRBJ1-4; a possible D gene is TRBD1 (5 bases). V was shortened by 8 bases and J by 8 bases, with 18 bases between the two germline ends. CDR3 length: 14 amino acids. Germline V CDR1 and CDR2: MDHEN, SYDVKM. CDR3 sequence reads: CASGGVGRGEKLFF. As DNA, the CDR3 is TGTGCCAGCGGGGGAGTGGGGCGAGGCGAAAAACTGTTTTTT.

This clone came up many times. The rearrangement uses TRBV5-1 and TRBJ1-1; D is uncertain. CDR3 length: 15 amino acids. Germline V gene data show CDR1 as SGHRS and CDR2 as YFSETQ. V lost 0 bases and J lost 4, with 13 bases in between. This CDR3 reads CASSLAEGASTEAFF. DNA of the CDR3: TGCGCCAGCAGCTTGGCCGAAGGTGCGAGCACTGAAGCTTTCTTT.

This clone was counted a few times. The chain links TRBV30 to TRBJ2-7; D gene ambiguous. CDR1 and CDR2 (germline): GTSNPN, SVGIG (reference sequence). The CDR3 has 11 residues. V was shortened by 7 bases and J by 3 bases, with 10 bases between the two germline ends. The CDR3 DNA reads TGTGCCTCCAGCGCCGACTACGAGCAGTACTTC. Residues: CASSADYEQYF.

The chain employs TRBV7-8 and TRBJ2-7, with no clear D. The CDR3 is made up of 14 amino acids. V was cut by 3 bases and J by 0 bases, with 9 bases left in between. Germline CDR1 is SGHVS and CDR2 is FQNEAQ. The CDR3 loop is CASSFAKSSYEQYF. The CDR3 DNA sequence: TGTGCCAGCAGCTTTGCCAAGAGCTCCTACGAGCAGTACTTC.

The CDR3 sequence: CASSRSSGSLNEQYF. The CDR3 region has the DNA TGTGCCAGCAGCCGTTCTAGCGGGAGTTTGAACGAGCAGTACTTC. The genes are TRBV7-2 and TRBJ2-7, with TRBD2 matching 10 bases. V trimming: 5 bases; J trimming: 5 bases; junction bases outside the gene matches: 9. The length of the CDR3 is 15 residues. The germline gives CDR1 SGHTA, CDR2 FQGNSA.